The next 21 T cell receptor beta chains were all read from a single sample in a study of shared clonotypes between healthy human individuals. Only in-frame clones appear in the TCRdb table, and some are missing; sequencing was by immunoSEQ multiplex PCR. The sample has about 2.3 million clones; roughly 93% are singletons. The sequenced material came from naive CD4+ T cells from PBMCs. Specified subset: CD45RA+ positively selected. The receptors derive from a young man in good health. Some clones in this sample may be carry-over from other donors' samples.

The CDR3 is CAWSVGGADGYTF. The CDR3 nucleotides are TGTGCCTGGAGTGTGGGGGGCGCTGACGGCTACACCTTC. The chain recombines TRBV30 with TRBJ1-2, with D maybe TRBD1 (6 bases). The V end lost 0 bases, the J end lost 8 bases, and 13 bases lay between the germline ends. The CDR3 is made up of 13 amino acids. Germline values: CDR1 GTSNPN, CDR2 SVGIG (reference sequence).

V usage is TRBV6-1 and J usage is TRBJ1-5; TRBD1 agrees at 7 bases. This CDR3 has 13 residues. Losses at the gene ends were 7 bases for V and 2 bases for J; bases not matched to a gene: 2. CDR1 and CDR2 from the germline V gene are MNHNS and SASEGT. The CDR3, as DNA: TGTGCCAGCATAGACAGGGGCAATCAGCCCCAGCATTTT. It translates to CASIDRGNQPQHF.

The chain carries TRBV7-9 and TRBJ2-7, with D possibly TRBD2 on 6 matching bases. Germline V gene lookup returns CDR1 SEHNR and CDR2 FQNEAQ (reference sequence). The CDR3 runs to 12 residues. Between the trimmed V and J ends, which lost 7 bases and 6 bases, there was a span of 13 bases. CDR3: CASTLGGAEQYF. The CDR3 nucleotides read TGTGCCAGCACCCTGGGAGGTGCCGAGCAGTACTTC.

V gene TRBV7-9 combines with J gene TRBJ2-7, with a weak D call TRBD2 (6 bases). The V gene lost 5 bases and the J gene lost 7 bases, with 18 bases spanning the gap. Germline V gene sequence: CDR1 SEHNR, CDR2 FQNEAQ (reference sequence). CDR3 length equals 14 residues. CDR3 bases: TGTGCCAGCAGCCGTAGACCGGGAGTTGGGGAGCAGTACTTC. The encoded protein is CASSRRPGVGEQYF.

This chain joins TRBV4-2 and TRBJ2-1; maybe TRBD2 (5 bases). This CDR3 is built from 15 residues. V was cut by 1 base and J by 5 bases, with 12 bases left in between. Germline V gives CDR1 LGHNA, CDR2 YNFKEQ. The CDR3 DNA reads TGTGCCAGCAGCCAAGTTCTGGAGGAGCACAATGAGCAGTTCTTC. This gives the protein CASSQVLEEHNEQFF.

This clone was picked up a small number of times. This chain links TRBV18 with TRBJ1-1; D remains ambiguous. The CDR3 sequence is 14 residues long. The germline CDR1 and CDR2 sequences are KGHSH and LQKENI. The V end was cut by 5 bases, the J end by 4 bases, with 14 bases between. The DNA for the CDR3 is TGTGCCAGCTCATCTCAGTCAGGTGGCACTGAAGCTTTCTTT. It codes for CASSSQSGGTEAFF.

A single count supports this clone. This CDR3 is also generated by other DNA sequences in the sample. The chain uses TRBV9 and TRBJ2-7; 8 nucleotides line up with TRBD2. Losses at the gene ends were 0 bases for V and 2 bases for J; bases not matched to a gene: 1. CDR3 length equals 14 residues. CDR1 is SGDLS, CDR2 YYNGEE, per germline. The CDR3 spells CASSVAGGTYEQYF. The CDR3 nucleotides read TGTGCCAGCAGCGTAGCGGGAGGGACCTACGAGCAGTACTTC.

The chain employs TRBV28 and TRBJ2-1; D call uncertain. In germline, CDR1 is MDHEN, CDR2 SYDVKM. V lost 1 base, J lost 4 bases, and 8 bases lay in between. The CDR3 contains 14 residues. DNA of the CDR3: TGTGCCAGCAGTTTATTGGGGATTTACAATGAGCAGTTCTTC. It translates to CASSLLGIYNEQFF.

On this clone: The same CDR3 arises from other DNA sequences in this sample as well. J is TRBJ2-3 and V is TRBV28, with 7 bases that match TRBD1. The CDR3 consists of 13 residues. Germline CDR1 and CDR2: MDHEN and SYDVKM. The junction had 5 bases not matched to a gene; V was cut back by 5 bases and J by 6 bases. In nucleotides, the CDR3 is TGTGCCAGCAGTCCAGGGGGATCTGATACGCAGTATTTT. Residues: CASSPGGSDTQYF.

This chain joins TRBV6-5 and TRBJ1-1, with a possible D match to TRBD1 (5 bases). The ends were cut back, 4 bases at V and 0 bases at J, with 15 bases in the middle. The CDR3 runs 16 residues. In germline, CDR1 is MNHEY, CDR2 SVGAGI. The CDR3 nucleotides read TGTGCCAGCAGTTTAAGGGACGGCGGAATGAACACTGAAGCTTTCTTT. Translation gives CASSLRDGGMNTEAFF.

The rearrangement links TRBV28 to TRBJ1-5, with D possibly being TRBD1 (5 bases). The length of the CDR3 is 16 residues. V was trimmed by 6 bases and J by 9 bases, leaving 24 bases between them. CDR1 is MDHEN and CDR2 is SYDVKM in the germline V gene. CDR3 protein: CASSIAGRDRGRPQHF. DNA for the CDR3: TGTGCCAGCAGCATTGCGGGGCGAGACCGAGGGCGGCCCCAGCATTTT.

The V and J genes are TRBV11-3 and TRBJ1-1; D is undetermined. This CDR3 comprises 13 residues. CDR1 and CDR2 (germline): SGHNT, YENEEA. V lost 0 bases, J lost 5 bases, and 7 bases lay in between. The CDR3 DNA follows: TGTGCCAGCAGCTTAGAATCGGTGACTGAAGCTTTCTTT. Protein: CASSLESVTEAFF.

This chain uses TRBV7-9 with TRBJ1-1; TRBD1 is a possible D gene (6 bases). Trimming left V 0 bases short and J 1 base short, with 6 bases between. The CDR3 spans 14 residues. In germline, CDR1 is SEHNR, CDR2 FQNEAQ (reference sequence). The CDR3 here is CASSLARGNTEAFF. CDR3 DNA sequence: TGTGCCAGCAGCTTAGCCAGGGGGAACACTGAAGCTTTCTTT.

The CDR3: CASRRDRNTEAFF. For the CDR3, the DNA is TGTGCCAGCAGGAGAGACAGGAACACTGAAGCTTTCTTT. This chain joins TRBV7-6 and TRBJ1-1; D perhaps matches TRBD1 (5 bases). The CDR3 extends over 13 amino acids. Germline V gives CDR1 SGHVS, CDR2 FNYEAQ. Trimming stripped 6 bases from V and 1 base from J, with 9 bases between.

Concerning this clone itself: The same CDR3 also results from other DNA sequences found in this sample. The CDR3 DNA sequence: TGTGCCAGCGGAGGCCTGAACACTGAAGCTTTCTTT. Its protein is CASGGLNTEAFF. The rearrangement links TRBV28 to TRBJ1-1; D remains unclear. This CDR3 contains 12 residues. Germline CDR1 is MDHEN and CDR2 is SYDVKM. V gave up 8 bases and J gave up 0 bases, with 7 bases separating them.

The chain is built from TRBV19 and TRBJ2-5, with 14 nucleotides matching TRBD2. Germline values: CDR1 LNHDA, CDR2 SQIVND (reference sequence). This CDR3 has 17 residues. V was pared by 4 bases and J by 5 bases, with 9 bases of the junction left unmatched. The CDR3 loop is CASSKGLAGVEGETQYF. The CDR3 nucleotides read TGTGCCAGTAGTAAGGGACTAGCGGGAGTGGAAGGGGAGACCCAGTACTTC.

The chain has TRBV28 and TRBJ2-5, with 7 positions matching TRBD1. The germline V gene encodes CDR1 MDHEN and CDR2 SYDVKM. V trimming: 5 bases; J trimming: 5 bases; junction bases outside the gene matches: 14. This CDR3 region has 16 residues. DNA of the CDR3: TGTGCCAGCAGTAGCCCCCGTACAGGGGCTCGGGAGACCCAGTACTTC. Its translation is CASSSPRTGARETQYF.

The CDR3 bases are TGTGCCAGCAGTCCGACCCGGGATAGTGGCTACACCTTC. Amino acid sequence: CASSPTRDSGYTF. The chain couples TRBV28 to TRBJ1-2; D not resolved. The germline V gene has CDR1 MDHEN and CDR2 SYDVKM. Between the trimmed V and J ends, which lost 5 bases and 7 bases, there was a span of 14 bases. This CDR3 comprises 13 residues.

The rearrangement links TRBV5-1 to TRBJ2-7; 8 bases fit TRBD1. Germline values: CDR1 SGHRS, CDR2 YFSETQ. V lost 4 bases, J lost 13 bases, and 22 bases stayed unmatched. The CDR3 spans 16 residues. The CDR3 DNA follows: TGCGCCAGCAGCGCGACAGGGGACCCATCCTACGAGCAGACTTACTTC. Its protein is CASSATGDPSYEQTYF.

The chain is built from TRBV15 and TRBJ1-5, with TRBD1 matching over 11 bases. Unmatched junction bases numbered 6, after V lost 1 base and J lost 7 bases. CDR3 size: 16 residues. Germline values: CDR1 LNHNV, CDR2 YYDKDF (reference sequence). The CDR3 region is CATSRVRTGGGQPQHF. CDR3 DNA: TGTGCCACCAGCAGAGTAAGGACAGGGGGCGGGCAGCCCCAGCATTTT.

With respect to this clone: Additional DNA sequences in this sample encode the identical CDR3. CDR3 residues: CASSLGSNTGELFF. Here the CDR3 DNA reads TGCGCCAGCAGCTTGGGGTCAAACACCGGGGAGCTGTTTTTT. The chain joins TRBV5-1 to TRBJ2-2; D is unresolved. V was pared by 0 bases and J by 2 bases, with 5 bases between. CDR1 and CDR2 from the germline V gene are SGHRS and YFSETQ. The CDR3 has 14 amino acids.